The TCR beta chain under discussion was sequenced for a study of blood T cells in healthy people across ages. Study results and limitations: The donors' CMV status was not determined, possibly confounding changes in expanded clonotypes. Naive and antigen-experienced cells were not separated, limiting conclusive comparison.

There are 15 residues in the CDR3. Trimming shortened V by 7 bases and J by 2 bases, and 17 bases separated the two germline ends. CDR1 and CDR2 (germline): SGHTA, FQGNSA. Then a second PCR, running roughly 7 to 11 cycles, was carried out with a sample-barcoded 5' primer and a J-beta primer mix. Per sample, CDR3-containing paired-end reads numbered at least 3 million. TCRdb fed the 5' RACE reads into MiXCR, producing one record per CDR3 protein. The table has roughly 1.6 million distinct CDR3 sequences, about 31% seen once; the top ten hold over 9%. With regard to this clonotype: Its specificity is not known. This may stem from a read error, because a much larger clone lies one nucleotide away.

The sample taken for sequencing was blood. V is TRBV7-2 and J is TRBJ1-2; the D is unclear. The source of this sequence is a woman aged 25 to 45 in good health. Written as DNA, the CDR3 is TGTGCCAGCACCAGATTCGGCAGACTAAACTATGGCTACACCTTC. This codes for CASTRFGRLNYGYTF.